This T cell receptor (beta chain) was profiled in a study of cytomegalovirus exposure and HLA in healthy donors (dated by TCRdb to 2015 to 2018). Background on the whole study: According to an earlier analysis of 587 of the donors, 150 million to 200 million T cells yielded over 90 million unique TCR beta sequences and less than 300 Gb of sequence data. Roughly 5 DR-DQ haplotypes were treated as single units for association and clustering because of strong linkage in the cohort. Besides the first cohort of roughly 700 subjects, a separate validation cohort made up of 90 to 150 different subjects was used. High-throughput TCR immunosequencing, statistical association of individual TCRs with disease status, and machine learning were combined to predict cytomegalovirus infection status. The later analysis used no new phenotypic data to find candidate immune exposures, relying instead on TCR beta sequences and their occurrence across donors. Roughly 320 gigabases of sequencing data and around 88 million unique TCR sequences made up an early release that covered approximately 620 HLA-typed donors. Donor age, sex, ethnicity and CMV serostatus were compiled alongside the repertoire data. Of the 350 to 450 genotyped donors, over 80% were placed in the genetic ancestry cluster associated with self-reported Caucasian donors. In an earlier analysis of 587 of the donors, high-throughput TCR beta sequencing was used to judge whether each TCR beta V gene segment behaved as functional or pseudogenic. Among about 400 genotyped donors of the cohort, an average of roughly 230,000 unique TCR beta nucleotide sequences was sequenced per donor, of which about 19% were non-productive. All discovery cohort repertoires had been generated on a single sequencing platform. Typing coverage differed by locus: A, B, C, DRB1 and DQB1 were typed in roughly 620-630 donors, DQA1 in 522, DPA1 in over 600, and DPB1 in 450 to 480. Both class I and class II loci were covered by HLA typing, at four-digit resolution. The study profiled the T cell repertoires of 500 to 800 subjects by immunosequencing and related them to cytomegalovirus serostatus. A later analysis re-analyzed previously published TCR beta repertoires from 600 to 850 donors and added high-resolution HLA genotyping to study TCR occurrence patterns. The study was designed to test whether signatures of past pathogen exposure could be identified by cataloging public T cell receptors. A later genetic analysis used genome-wide SNP genotypes for about three fifths of the roughly 700 donors, treating that subset as a discovery cohort.

Study-level results and caveats: A further reported finding was that TCR beta sequences accurately predicted the HLA-A and HLA-B alleles for most subjects in the first cohort. Because counts were too low, about 17 rarely observed V segments, including chromosome 9 orphons, were excluded from the earlier analysis of 500 to 700 of the donors. Most TCR sequences were seen in very few donors, while some public TCRs were found in many individuals. The sequencing pipeline was judged likely to have produced a cluster of highly shared sequence variants as a technical artifact. According to the authors, the approach could potentially be generalized to other disease states and immunological phenotypes. Some IMGT-functional V segments, including TRBV6-2 and TRBV6-3, could not be told apart with the 87-base-pair reads, so those segments were excluded. In an earlier analysis of some 500 of the donors, most TCR beta V segments were observed in productive rearrangements about 87% or about 30% of the time, broadly matching IMGT annotations. In a later analysis, the rate of TCR association differed among HLA loci, with DRB1 alleles having the most associated TCRs and HLA-C alleles having the fewest. A total of roughly 160 TCR beta chains were listed by the study as associated with cytomegalovirus. In a later genetic analysis, a missense DCLRE1C variant was associated with V-gene and J-gene trimming of TCR beta chains, and the association was replicated in an independent cohort. In a later analysis, around 17,000 TCR beta sequences were associated with specific HLA alleles at a false discovery rate of 0.05. Roughly uniform sequencing depth across donors was assumed in presence/absence analyses, although this assumption may not hold. Strong co-occurrence of HLA alleles, especially DR and DQ, made assigning TCR associations to individual alleles difficult. For the cohort, immune exposure information was limited to CMV serostatus. Because some donors lacked HLA typing at each locus, the association tests relied only on the typed subset. The cohort was sequenced for TCR beta chains only, and without alpha or paired-chain data the features that could be detected were limited. In both the original and validation cohorts, the classifier was reported to diagnose cytomegalovirus status with high specificity and sensitivity. A few of the identified cytomegalovirus-associated TCR beta chains were confirmed in vitro to be specific for cytomegalovirus antigens. Correlated functional status among segregating V segments might reflect linkage disequilibrium, but an unknown experimental factor could not be ruled out. In a later analysis, most CMV-associated TCR beta chains were found to appear HLA-restricted, with HLA associations seemingly driven largely by CMV exposure. A later analysis reported that several top co-occurrence clusters appeared linked to parvovirus B19, influenza, CMV and Epstein-Barr virus. In a later analysis, HLA-associated TCR beta chains were found to be more clonally expanded and to have lower generation probabilities than equally common non-associated chains. According to a later genetic analysis, donors in an Asian-associated ancestry cluster had fewer N-insertions in productive TCRs than the approximately 650-donor mean.

The cysteine opens and the phenylalanine closes a CDR3 of 14 amino acids. Kept here is only the CDR3 DNA, which spans 42 bases and is read in frame from base 1. The CDR1 and CDR2 encoded by the germline V gene are SGDLS and YYNGEE. V sheds 0 bases and J sheds 0 bases, leaving 6 bases between their ends. The cohort consisted of 666 healthy bone marrow donors. At the time of sampling, every cohort member was nominally healthy, though immune exposures that went unrecorded were likely present. The donor was CMV seronegative and belonged to the group of 320 or so seronegative cohort members. Every donor gave a peripheral blood sample, and the peripheral blood mononuclear cells from that sample were used for TCR beta sequencing. The Qiagen DNeasy Blood Extraction Kit was used to extract genomic DNA from the blood cell samples. The library was made by the immunoSEQ multiplex PCR assay. For the multiplex PCR, a mixture combining 60 forward primers for TCR Vbeta segments and 13 reverse primers for TCR Jbeta segments was used. The CDR3 region of rearranged TCR beta genes was amplified from genomic DNA with a multiplex PCR assay. On the Illumina HiSeq System, the amplified TCR beta libraries were sequenced as 87-base-pair reads. As for how the authors treated the data: Across the 670 or so repertoires, a later analysis counted approximately 83 million unique TCR beta chains, roughly 11 million of which were shared by at least two donors. To remove PCR and sequencing errors, raw reads were error-corrected and collapsed into unique sequences using a nearest-neighbor algorithm that merged closely related sequences. V, D and J gene segments were assigned by aligning CDR3 sequences to IMGT reference sequences. For a sequence to be retained, a match of at least six nucleotides to both a V gene segment and a J gene segment was required. A rearrangement was called productive if the CDR3 had no stop codons and remained in frame with V and J, and every other rearrangement was called non-productive. Following IMGT convention, CDR3 was defined as the stretch from the second conserved V-encoded cysteine up to the conserved J-encoded phenylalanine. The earlier analysis of 500 to 750 of the donors excluded any sequence lacking an unambiguous match to a single V gene segment. An earlier analysis of 450 to 650 of the donors called V segments functional above 56.7% productive rearrangements and segregating when the between-donor standard deviation exceeded 5%. To diagnose cytomegalovirus status from the catalog of TCR beta chain sequences, a statistical classification framework was built. In a later analysis, V and J genes were assigned by comparing TCR nucleotide sequences against IMGT/GENE-DB human TR gene sequences. Using the TCRdist pipeline, a later analysis assigned CDR3 sequences along with most-parsimonious VDJ recombination scenarios. A later analysis defined each TCR beta chain by its CDR3 amino acid sequence plus V-gene family, and excluded reads lacking a unique V-gene family. In a later analysis, around 650 highly shared, low-generation-probability nucleotide sequences were removed to address suspected cross-contamination and a sequencing artifact. In a later analysis, a clonal expansion index was calculated for each public chain from normalized within-repertoire ranks of inferred template counts. Generation probabilities in a later analysis came from a VDJ recombination model fitted to out-of-frame rearrangements, and those results were checked against IGoR. In a later analysis, TCR-TCR, TCR-HLA and TCR-CMV co-occurrence was scored with hypergeometric tests, and a repertoire-size bias correction was applied to TCR pairs. False discovery rates were estimated in a later analysis by permuting HLA or CMV assignments 20 times. In a later analysis, co-occurring TCRs were grouped using DBSCAN, with TCRdist sequence similarity added in when clustering inside HLA-allele-positive subsets. Co-occurrence clustering excluded repertoires with fewer than 30,000 or more than 120,000 public chains, plus five with anomalous nucleotide sharing. Not all clones reach the TCRdb copy of this immuneACCESS table, which keeps in-frame sequences only. Checked studies attribute under half of the gap to unresolved V genes and leave the rest unexplained. The V and J calls and clone size are taken from that table; D and trimming were inferred from the DNA. In this sample the table shows roughly 160,000 clones, approximately 88% of which occur a single time. More than 1% of the sample comes from the top ten.

Remarks on this clone: Its target antigen remains unknown. Base qualities were left out, and no much larger clone turns up one base away.

This TCR was recovered from a boy between 2 and 10 years old in good health and CMV-seronegative. The chain is assembled from TRBV9 and TRBJ2-5, with no confident D gene call. The sequencing input was PBMCs. The CDR3 region has the sequence CASSVDAYQETQYF. Read as DNA, the sequence is TGTGCCAGCAGCGTAGATGCGTACCAAGAGACCCAGTACTTC.